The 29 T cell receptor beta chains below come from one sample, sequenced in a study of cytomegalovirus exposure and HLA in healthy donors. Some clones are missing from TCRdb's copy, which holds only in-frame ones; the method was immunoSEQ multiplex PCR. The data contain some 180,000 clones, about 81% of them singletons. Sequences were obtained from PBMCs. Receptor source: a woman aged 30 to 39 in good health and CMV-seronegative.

CDR3 region: CASSSSARPSTDTQYF. The CDR3 coding sequence is TGTGCCAGCAGCTCTAGCGCGCGTCCTAGCACAGATACGCAGTATTTT. The chain is built from TRBV7-8 and TRBJ2-3; D perhaps matches TRBD2 (6 bases). Trimming took off 4 bases at V and 0 bases at J, with 14 bases between the two ends. This CDR3 region has 16 residues. The germline CDR1 and CDR2 sequences are SGHVS and FQNEAQ.

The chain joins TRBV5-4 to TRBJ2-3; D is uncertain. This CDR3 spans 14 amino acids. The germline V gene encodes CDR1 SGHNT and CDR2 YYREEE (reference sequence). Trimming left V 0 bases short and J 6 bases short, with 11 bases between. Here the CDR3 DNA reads TGTGCCAGCAGCTTGGGACCTCTCGGGGATACGCAGTATTTT. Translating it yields CASSLGPLGDTQYF. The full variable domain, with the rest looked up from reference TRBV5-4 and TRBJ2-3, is ETGVTQSPTHLIKTRGQQVTLRCSSQSGHNTVSWYQQALGQGPQFIFQYYREEENGRGNFPPRFSGLQFPNYSSELNVNALELDDSALYLCASSLGPLGDTQYFGPGTRLTVL.

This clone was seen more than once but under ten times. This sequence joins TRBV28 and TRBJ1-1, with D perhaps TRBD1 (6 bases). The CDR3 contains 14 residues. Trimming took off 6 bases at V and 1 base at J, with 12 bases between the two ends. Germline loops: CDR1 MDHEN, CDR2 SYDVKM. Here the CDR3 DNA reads TGTGCCAGCAGGAGGGACATTGAGAACACTGAAGCTTTCTTT. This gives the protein CASRRDIENTEAFF.

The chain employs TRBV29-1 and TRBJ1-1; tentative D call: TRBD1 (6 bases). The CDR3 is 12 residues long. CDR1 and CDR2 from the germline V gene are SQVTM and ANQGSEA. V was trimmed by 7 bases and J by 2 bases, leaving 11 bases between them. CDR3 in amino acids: CSARTANTEAFF. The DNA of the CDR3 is TGCAGCGCCCGGACAGCCAACACTGAAGCTTTCTTT.

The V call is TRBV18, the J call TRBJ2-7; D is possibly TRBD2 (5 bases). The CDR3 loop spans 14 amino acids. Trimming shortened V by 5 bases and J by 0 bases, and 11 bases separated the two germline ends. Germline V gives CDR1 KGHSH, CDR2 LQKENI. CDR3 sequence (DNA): TGTGCCAGCTCAGAAGCGGCAGCCTCCTACGAGCAGTACTTC. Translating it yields CASSEAAASYEQYF.

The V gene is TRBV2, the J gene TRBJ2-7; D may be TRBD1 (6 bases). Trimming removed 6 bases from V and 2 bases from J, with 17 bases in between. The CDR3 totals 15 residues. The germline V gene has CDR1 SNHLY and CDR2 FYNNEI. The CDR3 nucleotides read TGTGCCAGCAGAAGACAGGTTTTTACCGCCTACGAGCAGTACTTC. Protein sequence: CASRRQVFTAYEQYF.

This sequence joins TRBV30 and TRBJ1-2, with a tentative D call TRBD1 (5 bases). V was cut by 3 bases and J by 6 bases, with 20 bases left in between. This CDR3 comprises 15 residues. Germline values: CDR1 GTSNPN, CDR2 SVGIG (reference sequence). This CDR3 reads CAWSLGQSRFHGYTF. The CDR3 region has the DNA TGTGCCTGGAGCTTGGGGCAGTCGAGGTTCCATGGCTACACCTTC.

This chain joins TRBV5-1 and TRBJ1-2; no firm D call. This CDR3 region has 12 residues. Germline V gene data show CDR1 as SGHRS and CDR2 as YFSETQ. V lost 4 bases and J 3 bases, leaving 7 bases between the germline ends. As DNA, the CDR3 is TGCGCCAGCAGCGAGGACTACTATGGCTACACCTTC. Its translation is CASSEDYYGYTF.

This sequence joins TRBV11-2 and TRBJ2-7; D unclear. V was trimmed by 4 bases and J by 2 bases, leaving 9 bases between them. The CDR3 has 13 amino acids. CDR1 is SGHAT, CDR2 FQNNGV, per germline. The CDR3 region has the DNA TGTGCCAGCAGCTCACAGCTACCCTACGAGCAGTACTTC. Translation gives CASSSQLPYEQYF.

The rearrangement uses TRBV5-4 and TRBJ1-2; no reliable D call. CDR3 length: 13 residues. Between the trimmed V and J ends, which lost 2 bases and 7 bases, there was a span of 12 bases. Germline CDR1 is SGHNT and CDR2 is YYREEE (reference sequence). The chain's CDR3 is CASSFKSGSGYTF. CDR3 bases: TGTGCCAGCAGCTTTAAGTCAGGTTCTGGCTACACCTTC.

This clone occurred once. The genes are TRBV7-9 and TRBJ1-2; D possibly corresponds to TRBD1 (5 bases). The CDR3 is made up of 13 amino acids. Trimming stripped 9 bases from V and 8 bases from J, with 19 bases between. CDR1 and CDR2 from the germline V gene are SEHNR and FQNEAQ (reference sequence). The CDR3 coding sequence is TGTGCCAGTACTCGGGACGGGGGATCCGGCTACACCTTC. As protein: CASTRDGGSGYTF.

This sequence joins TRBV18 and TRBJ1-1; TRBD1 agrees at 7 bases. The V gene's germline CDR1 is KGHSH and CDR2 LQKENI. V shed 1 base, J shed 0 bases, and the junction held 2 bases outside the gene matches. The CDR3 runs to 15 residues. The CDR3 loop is CASSPQGAVNTEAFF. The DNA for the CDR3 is TGTGCCAGCTCACCACAGGGGGCGGTGAACACTGAAGCTTTCTTT.

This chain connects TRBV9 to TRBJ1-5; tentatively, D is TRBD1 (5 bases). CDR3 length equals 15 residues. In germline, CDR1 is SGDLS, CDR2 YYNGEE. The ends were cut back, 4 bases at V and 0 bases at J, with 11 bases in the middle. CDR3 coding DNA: TGTGCCAGCAGCCAAGGCGGGACTAGCAATCAGCCCCAGCATTTT. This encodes CASSQGGTSNQPQHF. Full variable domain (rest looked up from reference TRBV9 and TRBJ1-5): DSGVTQTPKHLITATGQRVTLRCSPRSGDLSVYWYQQSLDQGLQFLIQYYNGEERAKGNILERFSAQQFPDLHSELNLSSLELGDSALYFCASSQGGTSNQPQHFGDGTRLSIL.

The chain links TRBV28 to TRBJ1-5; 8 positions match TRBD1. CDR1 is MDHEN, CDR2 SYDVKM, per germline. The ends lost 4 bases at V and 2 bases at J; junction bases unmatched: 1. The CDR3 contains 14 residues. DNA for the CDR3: TGTGCCAGCAGTTCGACAGGGGGCAATCAGCCCCAGCATTTT. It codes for CASSSTGGNQPQHF.

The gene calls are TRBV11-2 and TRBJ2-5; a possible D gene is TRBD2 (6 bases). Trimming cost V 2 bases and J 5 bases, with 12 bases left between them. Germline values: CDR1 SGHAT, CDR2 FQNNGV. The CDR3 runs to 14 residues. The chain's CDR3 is CASSLRLVQETQYF. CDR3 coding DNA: TGTGCCAGCAGCTTAAGACTAGTACAGGAGACCCAGTACTTC. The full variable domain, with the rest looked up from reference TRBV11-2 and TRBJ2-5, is EAGVAQSPRYKIIEKRQSVAFWCNPISGHATLYWYQQILGQGPKLLIQFQNNGVVDDSQLPKDRFSAERLKGVDSTLKIQPAKLEDSAVYLCASSLRLVQETQYFGPGTRLLVL.

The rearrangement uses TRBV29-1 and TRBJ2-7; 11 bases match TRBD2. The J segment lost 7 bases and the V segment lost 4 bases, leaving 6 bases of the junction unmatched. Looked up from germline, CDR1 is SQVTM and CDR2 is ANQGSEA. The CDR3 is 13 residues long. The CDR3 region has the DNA TGCAGCGTTGTAACTAGCGGGAGAGAAGAGCAGTACTTC. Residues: CSVVTSGREEQYF.

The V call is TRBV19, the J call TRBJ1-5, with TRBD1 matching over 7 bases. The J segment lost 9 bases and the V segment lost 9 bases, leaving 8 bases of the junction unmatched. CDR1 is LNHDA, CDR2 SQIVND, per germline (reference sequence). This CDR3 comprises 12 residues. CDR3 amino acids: CASRDSVLPQHF. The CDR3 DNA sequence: TGTGCCAGCCGGGACAGCGTTTTGCCCCAGCATTTT.

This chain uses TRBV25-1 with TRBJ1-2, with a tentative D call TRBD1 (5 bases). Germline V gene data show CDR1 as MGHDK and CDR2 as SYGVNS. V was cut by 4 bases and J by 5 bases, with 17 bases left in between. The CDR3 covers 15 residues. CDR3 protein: CASSANEVGRYGYTF. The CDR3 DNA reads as TGTGCCAGCAGTGCAAATGAGGTGGGGCGGTATGGCTACACCTTC.

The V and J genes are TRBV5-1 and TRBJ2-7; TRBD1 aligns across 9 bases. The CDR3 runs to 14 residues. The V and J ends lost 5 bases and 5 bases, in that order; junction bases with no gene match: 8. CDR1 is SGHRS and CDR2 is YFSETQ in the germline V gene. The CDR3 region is CASRFDRGANEQYF. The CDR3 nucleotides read TGCGCCAGCAGGTTCGACAGGGGGGCCAACGAGCAGTACTTC.

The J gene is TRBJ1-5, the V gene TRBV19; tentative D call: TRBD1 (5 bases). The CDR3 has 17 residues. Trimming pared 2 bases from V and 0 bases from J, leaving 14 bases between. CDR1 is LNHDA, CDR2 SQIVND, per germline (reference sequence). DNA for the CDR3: TGTGCCAGTAGTATAAACAGGAGGGAATATAGCAATCAGCCCCAGCATTTT. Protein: CASSINRREYSNQPQHF.

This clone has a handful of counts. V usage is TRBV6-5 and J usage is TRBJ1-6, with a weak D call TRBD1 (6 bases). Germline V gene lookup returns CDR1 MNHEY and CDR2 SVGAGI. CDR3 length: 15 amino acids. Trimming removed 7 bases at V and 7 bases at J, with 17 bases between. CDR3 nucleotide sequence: TGTGCCAGCACTCTCGTACAGGGTCTAAATTCACCCCTCCACTTT. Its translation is CASTLVQGLNSPLHF.

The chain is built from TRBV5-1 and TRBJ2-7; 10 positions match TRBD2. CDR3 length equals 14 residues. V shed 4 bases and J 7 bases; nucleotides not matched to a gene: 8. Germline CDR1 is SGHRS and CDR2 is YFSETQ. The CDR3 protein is CASSTLAGAGEQYF. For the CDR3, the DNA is TGCGCCAGCAGCACCCTAGCGGGAGCTGGGGAGCAGTACTTC. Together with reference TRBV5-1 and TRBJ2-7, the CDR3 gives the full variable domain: KAGVTQTPRYLIKTRGQQVTLSCSPISGHRSVSWYQQTPGQGLQFLFEYFSETQRNKGNFPGRFSGRQFSNSRSEMNVSTLELGDSALYLCASSTLAGAGEQYFGPGTRLTVT.

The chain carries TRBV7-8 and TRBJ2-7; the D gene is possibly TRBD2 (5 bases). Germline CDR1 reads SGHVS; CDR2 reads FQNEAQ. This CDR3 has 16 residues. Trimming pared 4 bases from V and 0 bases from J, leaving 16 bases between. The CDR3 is CASSSKDFTSSYEQYF. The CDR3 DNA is TGTGCCAGCAGCTCCAAGGACTTCACGAGCTCCTACGAGCAGTACTTC.

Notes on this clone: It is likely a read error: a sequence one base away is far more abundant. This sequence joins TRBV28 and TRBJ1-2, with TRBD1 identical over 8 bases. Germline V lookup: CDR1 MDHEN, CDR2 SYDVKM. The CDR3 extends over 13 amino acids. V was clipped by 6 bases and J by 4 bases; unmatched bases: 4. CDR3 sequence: CASSLDRVYGYTF. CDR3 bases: TGTGCCAGCAGCCTGGACAGGGTCTATGGCTACACCTTC.

The CDR3 loop is CASSPPGYLSYEQYF. The CDR3 DNA is TGTGCCAGCAGCCCGCCGGGGTACCTATCCTACGAGCAGTACTTC. The chain carries TRBV5-5 and TRBJ2-7, with TRBD2 as a possible D gene (5 bases). This CDR3 has 15 amino acids. With 4 bases removed from V and 1 base from J, the gap between germline ends came to 15 bases. Germline V gene lookup returns CDR1 SGHKS and CDR2 YYEKEE (reference sequence).

DNA of the CDR3: TGTGCCAGCAGCTCGGACAGGTCCTCCTACGAGCAGTACTTC. It codes for CASSSDRSSYEQYF. This chain connects TRBV7-8 to TRBJ2-7; TRBD1 matches at 7 bases. With 4 bases clipped from V and 0 bases from J, the junction kept 3 bases outside the gene matches. The CDR3 is 14 amino acids. CDR1 SGHVS and CDR2 FQNEAQ come from the germline V gene.

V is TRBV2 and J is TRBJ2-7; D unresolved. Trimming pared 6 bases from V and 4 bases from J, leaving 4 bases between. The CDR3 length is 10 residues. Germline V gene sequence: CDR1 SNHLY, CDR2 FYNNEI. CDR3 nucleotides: TGTGCCAGCAGCCTATACGAGCAGTACTTC. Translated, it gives CASSLYEQYF.

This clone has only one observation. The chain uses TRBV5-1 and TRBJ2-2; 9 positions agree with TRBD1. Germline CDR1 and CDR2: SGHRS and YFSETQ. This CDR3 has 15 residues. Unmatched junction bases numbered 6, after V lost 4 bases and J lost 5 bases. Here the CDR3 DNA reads TGCGCCAGCAGCCTAACGGACAGGGGAACCGGGGAGCTGTTTTTT. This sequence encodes CASSLTDRGTGELFF.

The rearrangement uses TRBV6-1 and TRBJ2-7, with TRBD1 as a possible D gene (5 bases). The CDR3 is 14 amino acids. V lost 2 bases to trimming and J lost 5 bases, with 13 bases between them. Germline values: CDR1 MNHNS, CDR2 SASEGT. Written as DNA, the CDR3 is TGTGCCAGCAGTGAACAGGGTGGCGTGGACGAGCAGTACTTC. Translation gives CASSEQGGVDEQYF.